These 13 T cell receptor beta chains were all obtained from the same sample, sequenced in a study of shared clonotypes between healthy human individuals. Using immunoSEQ multiplex PCR, the repertoire was profiled, and TCRdb retains in-frame clones only, with some absent. Of about 2.2 million clones listed, more than 85% are singletons. It was CD45RO-negative cells, positively selected for CCR7, that made up naive CD8 cells, with terminally differentiated effector memory CD45RA+ cells excluded. The sequenced sample was naive CD8+ T cells from PBMCs. All receptors come from a man between 18 and 29 years old in good health. Some clones in this sample may be carry-over from other donors' samples.

This rearrangement joins TRBV19 to TRBJ2-3; 9 positions agree with TRBD1. CDR1 is LNHDA and CDR2 is SQIVND in the germline V gene (reference sequence). V was clipped by 6 bases and J by 5 bases; unmatched bases: 3. This CDR3 contains 13 residues. CDR3: CASSGQGIDTQYF. The CDR3 DNA sequence: TGTGCCAGTAGCGGACAGGGGATAGATACGCAGTATTTT.

The chain employs TRBV27 and TRBJ1-2; no reliable D call. Trimming took off 3 bases at V and 4 bases at J, with 15 bases between the two ends. The CDR3 sequence is 15 residues long. The germline V gene has CDR1 MNHEY and CDR2 SMNVEV (reference sequence). CDR3 DNA sequence: TGTGCCAGCAGTTTCCAAGGCAGTTCGGGCTATGGCTACACCTTC. It encodes CASSFQGSSGYGYTF.

The chain couples TRBV5-6 to TRBJ2-7, with 10 nucleotides matching TRBD1. The germline V gene has CDR1 SGHDT and CDR2 YYEEEE. The CDR3 is 14 amino acids. Trimming removed 3 bases from V and 7 bases from J; junction bases left unmatched: 7. The CDR3 protein is CASSSPGQGPEQYF. Here the CDR3 DNA reads TGTGCCAGCAGCTCACCGGGACAGGGGCCGGAGCAGTACTTC.

The chain couples TRBV7-9 to TRBJ2-3, with 10 bases fitting TRBD2. The germline V gene has CDR1 SEHNR and CDR2 FQNEAQ (reference sequence). Trimming removed 5 bases from V and 2 bases from J; junction bases left unmatched: 13. This CDR3 comprises 18 residues. The chain's CDR3 is CASSPRTLAGGNTDTQYF. CDR3 bases: TGTGCCAGCAGCCCCCGAACCTTAGCGGGGGGAAACACAGATACGCAGTATTTT.

This rearrangement joins TRBV28 to TRBJ2-5, with D possibly being TRBD1 (6 bases). Gene TRBJ2-7 matches the end of the DNA better, so the J call may be wrong. Looked up from germline, CDR1 is MDHEN and CDR2 is SYDVKM. The CDR3 covers 14 residues. CDR3 sequence: CASQDRIRHYEQYF. In nucleotides, the CDR3 is TGTGCCAGCCAAGACAGGATTCGCCACTACGAGCAGTACTTC.

The chain is built from TRBV19 and TRBJ2-7, with 7 bases identical to TRBD2. Per germline, CDR1 LNHDA and CDR2 SQIVND (reference sequence). Trimming at V came to 3 bases and at J to 2 bases, leaving 4 bases not matched to a gene. The CDR3 extends over 14 amino acids. The CDR3 DNA follows: TGTGCCAGTAGTATGGAGGGGACTACCTACGAGCAGTACTTC. Protein: CASSMEGTTYEQYF.

The CDR3 sequence: CASSLTGGRETQYF. The CDR3 DNA sequence: TGTGCCAGCAGCCTGACAGGGGGCAGGGAGACCCAGTACTTC. The chain links TRBV6-5 to TRBJ2-5, with TRBD1 matching over 10 bases. The V and J ends lost 6 bases and 5 bases, in that order; junction bases with no gene match: 6. CDR3 length equals 14 residues. The germline V gene has CDR1 MNHEY and CDR2 SVGAGI.

This clone was recorded only once. This chain uses TRBV27 with TRBJ2-7; the D is unclear. Germline-derived CDR1 and CDR2 are MNHEY and SMNVEV (reference sequence). V lost 5 bases and J lost 0, with 8 bases in between. CDR3 size: 13 residues. CDR3 region: CASSQLLSYEQYF. The CDR3 DNA reads TGTGCCAGCAGTCAGCTACTCTCCTACGAGCAGTACTTC.

This clone came up a few times. This specimen includes other DNA sequences encoding the same CDR3. The gene calls are TRBV7-9 and TRBJ1-1; D possibly corresponds to TRBD1 (6 bases). Germline CDR1 reads SEHNR; CDR2 reads FQNEAQ (reference sequence). V was cut by 0 bases and J by 3 bases, with 8 bases left in between. This CDR3 region has 14 residues. CDR3 bases: TGTGCCAGCAGCTTAGCAGAGGGGGACACTGAAGCTTTCTTT. Encoded protein: CASSLAEGDTEAFF. Variable domain in full (rest from reference TRBV7-9 and TRBJ1-1): DTGVSQNPRHKITKRGQNVTFRCDPISEHNRLYWYRQTLGQGPEFLTYFQNEAQLEKSRLLSDRFSAERPKGSFSTLEIQRTEQGDSAMYLCASSLAEGDTEAFFGQGTRLTVV.

The chain carries TRBV28 and TRBJ2-7; 7 bases align to TRBD1. This CDR3 comprises 15 residues. Per the germline V gene, CDR1 is MDHEN and CDR2 is SYDVKM. After removal of 1 base from V and 6 bases from J, the junction contained 9 bases not matched to a gene. The CDR3 here is CASSLYRDRLSEQYF. The CDR3 DNA follows: TGTGCCAGCAGTTTATACCGGGACAGACTGAGCGAGCAGTACTTC.

The chain uses TRBV19 and TRBJ2-5, with D possibly TRBD2 on 5 matching bases. From germline, CDR1 is LNHDA and CDR2 SQIVND (reference sequence). This CDR3 comprises 15 residues. V was pared by 4 bases and J by 0 bases, with 12 bases between. CDR3 loop: CASSNLVTNQETQYF. The CDR3 bases are TGTGCCAGTAGTAACCTCGTGACTAACCAAGAGACCCAGTACTTC.

The CDR3 loop is CATSARGPGDQPQHF. As DNA, the CDR3 is TGTGCCACCAGCGCGAGGGGCCCTGGCGATCAGCCCCAGCATTTT. The rearrangement uses TRBV15 and TRBJ1-5, with D possibly being TRBD1 (5 bases). The germline V and J ends were trimmed by 5 bases and 5 bases, with 16 bases remaining between them. The CDR3 is made up of 15 amino acids. Germline CDR1 reads LNHNV; CDR2 reads YYDKDF (reference sequence). The full variable domain, in which reference TRBV15 and TRBJ1-5 provide the parts outside the CDR3, is DAMVIQNPRYQVTQFGKPVTLSCSQTLNHNVMYWYQQKSSQAPKLLFHYYDKDFNNEADTPDNFQSRRPNTSFCFLDIRSPGLGDTAMYLCATSARGPGDQPQHFGDGTRLSIL.

This chain links TRBV4-1 with TRBJ2-1; 8 nucleotides align to TRBD2. Germline values: CDR1 MGHRA, CDR2 YSYEKL. V lost 8 bases and J lost 4; bases outside the gene matches: 10. This CDR3 comprises 15 residues. This CDR3 reads CASGGPSGGYNEQFF. As DNA, the CDR3 is TGCGCCAGCGGCGGCCCCAGCGGGGGATACAATGAGCAGTTCTTC.